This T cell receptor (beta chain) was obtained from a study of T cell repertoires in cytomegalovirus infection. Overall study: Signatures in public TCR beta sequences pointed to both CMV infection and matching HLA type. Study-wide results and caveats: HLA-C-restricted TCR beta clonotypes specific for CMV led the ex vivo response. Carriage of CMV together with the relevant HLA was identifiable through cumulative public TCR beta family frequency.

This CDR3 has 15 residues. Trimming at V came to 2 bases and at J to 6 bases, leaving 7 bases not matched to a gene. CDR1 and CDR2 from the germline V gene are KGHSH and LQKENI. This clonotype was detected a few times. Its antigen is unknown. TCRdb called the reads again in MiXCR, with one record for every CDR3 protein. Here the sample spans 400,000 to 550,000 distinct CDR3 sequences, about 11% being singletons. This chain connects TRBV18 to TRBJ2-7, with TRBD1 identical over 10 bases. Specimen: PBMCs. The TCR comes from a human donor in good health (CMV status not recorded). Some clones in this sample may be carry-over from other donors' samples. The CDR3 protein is CASSPGGTGDFEQYF. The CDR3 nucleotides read TGTGCCAGCTCACCAGGCGGGACAGGGGACTTCGAGCAGTACTTC. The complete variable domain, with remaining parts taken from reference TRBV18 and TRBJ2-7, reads NAGVMQNPRHLVRRRGQEARLRCSPMKGHSHVYWYRQLPEEGLKFMVYLQKENIIDESGMPKERFSAEFPKEGPSILRIQQVVRGDSAAYFCASSPGGTGDFEQYFGPGTRLTVT.